Included here is one T cell receptor (beta chain) sequence, with context. Assay used: immunoSEQ multiplex PCR; TCRdb lists only in-frame clones, some missing. This table has 50,000 or so clones, over 65% appearing once. The data derive from a study of cytotoxic CD8 clonotypes in ibrutinib-treated CLL. The V gene end was trimmed by 0 bases and the J gene end by 5 bases; junction bases not matched to a gene: 10. Germline CDR1 is SGHNT and CDR2 is YYREEE (reference sequence). The CDR3 has 16 residues. This chain joins TRBV5-4 and TRBJ2-5; TRBD2 matches at 7 bases. The receptor was isolated from a human donor with chronic lymphocytic leukemia. The sequencing used PBMCs, collected after 24 months of ibrutinib treatment. CDR3 loop: CASSLASGEGWETQYF. The DNA of the CDR3 is TGTGCCAGCAGCTTGGCCTCCGGGGAGGGCTGGGAGACCCAGTACTTC.